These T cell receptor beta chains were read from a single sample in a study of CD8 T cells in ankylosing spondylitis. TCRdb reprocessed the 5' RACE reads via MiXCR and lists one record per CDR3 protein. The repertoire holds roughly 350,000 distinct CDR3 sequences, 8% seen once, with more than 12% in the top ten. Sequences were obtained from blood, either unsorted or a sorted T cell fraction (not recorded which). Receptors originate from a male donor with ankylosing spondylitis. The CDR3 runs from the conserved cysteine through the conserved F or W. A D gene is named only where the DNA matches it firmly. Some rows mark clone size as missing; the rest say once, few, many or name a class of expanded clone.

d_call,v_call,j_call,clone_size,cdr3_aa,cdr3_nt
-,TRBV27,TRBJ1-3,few,CASSLTGLGNTIYF,TGTGCCAGCAGCCTTACGGGTCTCGGAAACACCATATATTTT
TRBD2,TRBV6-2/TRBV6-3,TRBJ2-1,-,CASSSPAGEWHNEQFF,TGTGCCAGCAGCTCCCCAGCGGGAGAGTGGCACAATGAGCAGTTCTTC
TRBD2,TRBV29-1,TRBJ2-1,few,CSGRGGPGLETYNEQFF,TGCAGCGGACGAGGAGGACCAGGACTAGAAACCTACAATGAGCAGTTCTTC
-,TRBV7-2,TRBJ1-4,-,CASSSGTMKEKLFF,TGTGCCAGCAGTTCCGGGACCATGAAAGAAAAACTGTTTTTT
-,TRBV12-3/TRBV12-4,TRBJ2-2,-,CASRPGTVNTGELFF,TGTGCCAGCAGACCTGGGACGGTGAACACCGGGGAGCTGTTTTTT
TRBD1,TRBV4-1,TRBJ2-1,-,CASSCGRSGTGHNSSYNEQFF,TGCGCCAGCAGTTGCGGTCGTTCGGGGACAGGGCATAATAGCTCCTACAATGAGCAGTTCTTC
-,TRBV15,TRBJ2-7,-,CATSSKPGTKYEQYF,TGTGCCACCAGCAGTAAGCCCGGGACCAAATACGAGCAGTACTTC
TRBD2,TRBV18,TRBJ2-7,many,CASSRGLAQYEQYF,TGTGCCAGCTCACGAGGACTAGCGCAATACGAGCAGTACTTC
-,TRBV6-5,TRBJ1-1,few,CASSYSFSRNTEAFF,TGTGCCAGCAGTTACTCGTTTAGCCGGAACACTGAAGCTTTCTTT
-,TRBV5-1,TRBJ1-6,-,CASSLAGRNSPLHF,TGCGCCAGCAGCTTGGCCGGTCGGAATTCACCCCTCCACTTT
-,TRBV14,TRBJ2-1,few,CASSDSYNEQFF,TGTGCCAGCAGTGATTCCTACAATGAGCAGTTCTTC
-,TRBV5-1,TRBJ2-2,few,CASRAAGELFF,TGCGCCAGCCGGGCGGCCGGGGAGCTGTTTTTT
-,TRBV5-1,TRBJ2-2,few,CASSLPSFGNTGELFF,TGCGCCAGCAGCTTGCCCTCCTTCGGTAACACCGGGGAGCTGTTTTTT
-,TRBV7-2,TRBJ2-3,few,CASSPAGSDTQYF,TGTGCCAGCAGCCCCGCTGGCTCCGATACGCAGTATTTT
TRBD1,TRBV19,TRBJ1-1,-,CASSQGVRTEAFF,TGTGCCAGTAGTCAGGGGGTTCGGACTGAAGCTTTCTTT
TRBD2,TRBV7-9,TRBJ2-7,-,CASSFPSGREQYF,TGTGCCAGCAGCTTCCCTAGCGGTCGCGAGCAGTACTTC
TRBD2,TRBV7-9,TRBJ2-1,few,CASSLGGLAGKEAFF,TGTGCCAGCAGCTTAGGGGGACTAGCGGGAAAGGAGGCGTTCTTC
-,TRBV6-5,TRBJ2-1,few,CASSYSRPVSSYNEQFF,TGTGCCAGCAGTTACTCGCGGCCGGTTAGCTCCTACAATGAGCAGTTCTTC
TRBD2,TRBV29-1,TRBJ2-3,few,CSGVAGASTDTQYF,TGCAGCGGCGTAGCGGGAGCGAGCACAGATACGCAGTATTTT
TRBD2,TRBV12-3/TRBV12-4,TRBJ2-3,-,CASSPGLATPDTQYF,TGTGCCAGCAGTCCGGGACTAGCGACCCCAGATACGCAGTATTTT
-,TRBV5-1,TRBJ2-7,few,CASSLEGESYEQYF,TGCGCCAGCAGCTTGGAAGGGGAATCCTACGAGCAGTACTTC
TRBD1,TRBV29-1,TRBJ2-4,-,CSVGDRLAKNIQYF,TGCAGCGTCGGGGACAGATTAGCCAAAAACATTCAGTACTTC
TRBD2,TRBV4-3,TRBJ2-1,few,CASSQGLAGQRSGDEQFF,TGCGCCAGCAGCCAAGGACTAGCGGGACAAAGGAGTGGCGATGAGCAGTTCTTC
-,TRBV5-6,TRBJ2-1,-,CASSLVGSGTYNEQFF,TGTGCCAGCAGCTTGGTCGGATCCGGGACATACAATGAGCAGTTCTTC
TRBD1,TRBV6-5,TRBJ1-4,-,CASSYTGTGGEKLFF,TGTGCCAGCAGTTATACCGGGACAGGGGGTGAAAAACTGTTTTTT
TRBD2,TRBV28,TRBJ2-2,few,CASRRITSGSRTGELFF,TGTGCCAGCAGACGTATAACTAGCGGGAGCCGAACCGGGGAGCTGTTTTTT
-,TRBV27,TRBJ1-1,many,CASSQGSTEAFF,TGTGCCAGCAGTCAGGGGAGCACTGAAGCTTTCTTT